A single T cell receptor (beta chain) is shown here with its context. No antigen is known for it. The table came from immunoSEQ multiplex PCR; TCRdb's copy has only in-frame clones and leaves some out. The profile shows 15,000 to 20,000 clones, around 85% of them singletons. This record belongs to a study of CD4+ T cells in melanoma. V lost 3 bases, J lost 5 bases, and 16 bases lay in between. Per germline, CDR1 MNHNY and CDR2 SVGAGI (reference sequence). The CDR3 totals 15 residues. Whole-study results and caveats: CD8+ T cell, macrophage and B cell function reportedly correlated with neoantigen-specific CD4+ T cells. Diverse differentiation states were reported for melanoma neoantigen-specific CD4+ T cells.

The material sequenced was cells from a culture (not recorded whether cultured in vitro). The source of this sequence is a human donor with melanoma. The rearrangement uses TRBV6-6 and TRBJ2-5, with a possible D match to TRBD1 (6 bases). This CDR3 is CASSYSDRSGETQYF. The CDR3 nucleotides read TGTGCCAGCAGTTATTCCGACAGGTCGGGGGAGACCCAGTACTTC.